The 3 T cell receptor beta chains presented below share a single source sample, sequenced in a study of preoperative IRX-2 immunotherapy in early breast cancer. TCRdb's copy holds only in-frame clones and misses some; the assay was immunoSEQ multiplex PCR. The sample consists of 7,000 to 9,500 clones, around 81% of them appearing once. The sample's treatment: preoperative locoregional IRX-2 cytokine immunotherapy. The sequencing here drew on tumor tissue, taken after IRX-2 immunotherapy. Source of these receptors: a human donor with breast cancer.

This clone is medium-sized by share. The rearrangement links TRBV30 to TRBJ1-5; 9 positions agree with TRBD1. Germline trimming cut 2 bases from V and 0 bases from J; bases unmatched to any gene: 5. In germline, CDR1 is GTSNPN, CDR2 SVGIG (reference sequence). The CDR3 is made up of 16 amino acids. The chain's CDR3 is CAWSHGTGLSNQPQHF. The CDR3 nucleotides read TGTGCCTGGAGTCATGGGACAGGGCTTAGCAATCAGCCCCAGCATTTT.

The rearrangement links TRBV7-7 to TRBJ2-2; 7 bases map to TRBD2. The V gene's germline CDR1 is SSHAT and CDR2 FNYEAQ (reference sequence). The V and J ends lost 4 bases and 4 bases, in that order; junction bases with no gene match: 6. CDR3 size: 15 residues. CDR3 nucleotides: TGTGCCAGCAGCTACTGGACTAGAGTCACCGGGGAGCTGTTTTTT. This codes for CASSYWTRVTGELFF.

The V gene is TRBV7-5, the J gene TRBJ2-3; the table's TRBD2 call for D was not verified on the DNA. TRBV7-5 is reported as a pseudogene. The CDR3 runs 14 residues. DNA for the CDR3: TGTGCCAGCAGCAAAGCGGGGGGTACAGATACGCAGTATTTT. It codes for CASSKAGGTDTQYF.